What follows are 11 T cell receptor beta chains derived from one specimen sequenced in a study of T-cell memory formation after mild COVID-19 (dated by TCRdb to 2020 to 2022). The library came from 5' RACE. Reads for this sample came from an Illumina NovaSeq 6000. TCRdb ran its own pipeline on the public reads, namely fastp trimming at Q25 and MiXCR clone calling, and kept in-frame beta chains. Entries that share a CDR3 protein sequence are merged under the most common genes and DNA. Within this sample are roughly 170,000 distinct CDR3 sequences, with less than 20% of them counted one time only. The biggest ten clones account for more than 3% of the sample. The material sequenced was PBMCs or a T cell subset sorted from them (not recorded which). Every receptor here comes from a man aged 18 to 30 who had mild COVID-19 (a few samples of this study predate the infection). The sample titles of this study are shuffled in the database, so cell type and time point are left out; the donor was told from shared clones.

V gene TRBV24-1 combines with J gene TRBJ1-5; D might be TRBD1 (6 bases). The ends were cut back, 10 bases at V and 6 bases at J, with 15 bases in the middle. The CDR3 runs 13 residues. CDR1 is KGHDR and CDR2 is SFDVKD in the germline V gene. CDR3 in amino acids: CATQAGAAQPQHF. Written as DNA, the CDR3 is TGTGCCACTCAGGCGGGGGCGGCTCAGCCCCAGCATTTT.

The chain links TRBV3-1 to TRBJ2-4, with 8 bases lining up with TRBD1. CDR3 size: 13 residues. Per germline, CDR1 LGHDT and CDR2 YNNKEL (reference sequence). V lost 2 bases, J lost 6 bases, and 0 bases stayed unmatched. The CDR3 region has the DNA TGTGCCAGCAGCCAAACAGGGGGAAACATTCAGTACTTC. Translation: CASSQTGGNIQYF.

The rearrangement links TRBV24-1 to TRBJ2-5; D call uncertain. Germline-derived CDR1 and CDR2 are KGHDR and SFDVKD. The CDR3 runs 14 residues. Trimming stripped 0 bases from V and 2 bases from J, with 6 bases between. In nucleotides, the CDR3 is TGTGCCACCAGTGATTTGAGGCAGCAAGAGACCCAGTACTTC. Translating it yields CATSDLRQQETQYF.

The rearrangement uses TRBV6-2 or TRBV6-3 and TRBJ1-1, with D perhaps TRBD1 (6 bases). The CDR3 has 13 residues. Trimming took off 2 bases at V and 5 bases at J, with 9 bases between the two ends. The germline V gene encodes CDR1 MNHEY and CDR2 SVGEGT. CDR3 nucleotides: TGTGCCAGCAGTTACACAGGGAGGACTGAAGCTTTCTTT. This sequence encodes CASSYTGRTEAFF.

The chain combines TRBV7-2 with TRBJ2-3; 11 nucleotides agree with TRBD2. Germline loops: CDR1 SGHTA, CDR2 FQGNSA. This CDR3 is 16 amino acids long. After removal of 5 bases from V and 7 bases from J, the junction contained 11 bases not matched to a gene. CDR3 nucleotides: TGTGCCAGCAGCAAGAATAGCGGGGGGGCCGCGCATACGCAGTATTTT. Residues: CASSKNSGGAAHTQYF.

This clonotype was counted a single time. The chain is built from TRBV5-1 and TRBJ1-1; perhaps TRBD1 as D (6 bases). Per the germline V gene, CDR1 is SGHRS and CDR2 is YFSETQ. Trimming took off 2 bases at V and 4 bases at J, with 12 bases between the two ends. The CDR3 has 14 residues. CDR3 in amino acids: CASSFTGIGTEAFF. The CDR3 region has the DNA TGCGCCAGCAGCTTTACAGGGATCGGCACTGAAGCTTTCTTT. Complete variable domain (other parts from reference TRBV5-1 and TRBJ1-1): KAGVTQTPRYLIKTRGQQVTLSCSPISGHRSVSWYQQTPGQGLQFLFEYFSETQRNKGNFPGRFSGRQFSNSRSEMNVSTLELGDSALYLCASSFTGIGTEAFFGQGTRLTVV.

This clonotype was recorded a few times. The gene calls are TRBV20-1 and TRBJ2-1, with 8 bases identical to TRBD1. Looked up from germline, CDR1 is DFQATT and CDR2 is SNEGSKA (reference sequence). This CDR3 is built from 13 residues. Trimming removed 3 bases from V and 5 bases from J; junction bases left unmatched: 3. CDR3 DNA sequence: TGCAGTGCTAGTTGGGACAGGAACAATGAGCAGTTCTTC. It codes for CSASWDRNNEQFF.

This clonotype was seen a few times. The rearrangement links TRBV5-5 to TRBJ2-5; TRBD2 aligns across 11 bases. Germline CDR1 SGHKS, CDR2 YYEKEE (reference sequence). This CDR3 is built from 17 residues. Trimming removed 4 bases from V and 5 bases from J; junction bases left unmatched: 13. The CDR3 bases are TGTGCCAGCAGCCCTCGACTAGCGGGACGTGTTGGGGAGACCCAGTACTTC. This gives the protein CASSPRLAGRVGETQYF.

The rearrangement uses TRBV12-3 or TRBV12-4 and TRBJ1-4; 8 bases align to TRBD1. The J segment lost 8 bases and the V segment lost 7 bases, leaving 9 bases of the junction unmatched. The CDR3 length is 14 residues. This CDR3 is CASTVGQGGEKLFF. As DNA, the CDR3 is TGTGCCAGCACCGTAGGACAGGGCGGAGAAAAACTGTTTTTT.

This clonotype was seen a few times. The gene calls are TRBV7-2 and TRBJ2-7; the D gene is possibly TRBD1 (6 bases). Germline V gene lookup returns CDR1 SGHTA and CDR2 FQGNSA. Trimming removed 4 bases at V and 6 bases at J, with 16 bases between. This CDR3 is built from 14 residues. The DNA for the CDR3 is TGTGCCAGCAGCTCGCCAGGGGCCGTGGGCGAGCAGTACTTC. Translating gives CASSSPGAVGEQYF.

This clonotype turned up a few times. The rearrangement joins TRBV6-1 to TRBJ2-5, with no clear D. This CDR3 has 15 amino acids. V lost 5 bases and J 1 base, leaving 14 bases between the germline ends. Germline-derived CDR1 and CDR2 are MNHNS and SASEGT. The DNA for the CDR3 is TGTGCCAGCAGTCCACTCCAGACGGCCCAAGAGACCCAGTACTTC. Amino acid sequence: CASSPLQTAQETQYF.